A selection of T cell receptor beta chains follows, all from one sample in a study of cytomegalovirus exposure and HLA in healthy donors. Some clones are missing from TCRdb's copy, which holds only in-frame ones; the method was immunoSEQ multiplex PCR. This table has some 350,000 clones, about nine tenths appearing once. Sequencing input: PBMCs. These receptors were obtained from a woman aged 30 to 39 in good health and CMV-seropositive. The CDR3 runs from the conserved cysteine through the conserved F or W. The D gene is left open where the match is weak. Not every row has a clone size; where given, it reads once, few, many or a size class.

len: 15; d_gene: NA; abundance: NA; j_gene: TRBJ2-5; v_gene: TRBV4-3; CDR3aa: CASSQYRTGEGAQYF; CDR3nt: TGCGCCAGCAGCCAGTACAGAACAGGGGAGGGGGCCCAGTACTTC
len: 12; d_gene: NA; abundance: NA; j_gene: TRBJ2-2; v_gene: TRBV14; CDR3aa: CASSYLGGELFF; CDR3nt: TGTGCCAGCAGTTACCTGGGCGGGGAGCTGTTTTTT
len: 13; d_gene: TRBD2; abundance: NA; j_gene: TRBJ2-3; v_gene: TRBV29-1; CDR3aa: CSVDFTREGGQYF; CDR3nt: TGCAGCGTTGATTTTACGCGGGAGGGGGGGCAGTATTTT
len: 15; d_gene: TRBD2; abundance: once; j_gene: TRBJ2-5; v_gene: TRBV18; CDR3aa: CASSPLRGDQETQYF; CDR3nt: TGTGCCAGCTCACCCCTTCGGGGGGACCAAGAGACCCAGTACTTC
len: 15; d_gene: NA; abundance: NA; j_gene: TRBJ2-5; v_gene: TRBV6-1; CDR3aa: CASSEGQGLGETQYF; CDR3nt: TGTGCCAGCAGTGAGGGGCAGGGATTAGGAGAGACCCAGTACTTC
len: 15; d_gene: TRBD1; abundance: NA; j_gene: TRBJ2-7; v_gene: TRBV7-8; CDR3aa: CASSQQGIGSYEQYF; CDR3nt: TGTGCCAGCAGCCAACAGGGGATAGGCTCCTACGAGCAGTACTTC
len: 15; d_gene: NA; abundance: NA; j_gene: TRBJ1-1; v_gene: TRBV10-2; CDR3aa: CASSESAGMRTEAFF; CDR3nt: TGCGCCAGCAGTGAGTCGGCAGGGATGAGAACTGAAGCTTTCTTT
len: 18; d_gene: TRBD1; abundance: NA; j_gene: TRBJ2-7; v_gene: TRBV5-4; CDR3aa: CASSLGPGTGGIIYEQYF; CDR3nt: TGTGCCAGCAGCTTGGGCCCCGGGACAGGGGGCATAATCTACGAGCAGTACTTC
len: 13; d_gene: TRBD1; abundance: NA; j_gene: TRBJ1-5; v_gene: TRBV19; CDR3aa: CASRGTGTQPQHF; CDR3nt: TGTGCCAGTAGGGGGACAGGGACTCAGCCCCAGCATTTT
len: 16; d_gene: TRBD2; abundance: NA; j_gene: TRBJ2-3; v_gene: TRBV4-3; CDR3aa: CASSQALSGGADTQYF; CDR3nt: TGCGCCAGCAGCCAAGCATTAAGCGGGGGGGCAGATACGCAGTATTTT
len: 19; d_gene: TRBD2; abundance: few; j_gene: TRBJ2-3; v_gene: TRBV7-8; CDR3aa: CASSLDSGRLARGTDTQYF; CDR3nt: TGTGCCAGCAGCCTAGATTCGGGCCGACTAGCGAGGGGCACAGATACGCAGTATTTT
len: 15; d_gene: NA; abundance: NA; j_gene: TRBJ1-2; v_gene: TRBV28; CDR3aa: CASSLGREGNYGYTF; CDR3nt: TGTGCCAGCAGTCTGGGTAGGGAGGGAAACTATGGCTACACCTTC
len: 13; d_gene: NA; abundance: NA; j_gene: TRBJ2-3; v_gene: TRBV9; CDR3aa: CASSRLDTDTQYF; CDR3nt: TGTGCCAGCAGTCGGCTAGACACAGATACGCAGTATTTT
len: 16; d_gene: TRBD1; abundance: NA; j_gene: TRBJ1-4; v_gene: TRBV5-1; CDR3aa: CASSLGTGFTNEKLFF; CDR3nt: TGCGCCAGCAGCTTGGGGACAGGGTTCACTAATGAAAAACTGTTTTTT
len: 16; d_gene: TRBD2; abundance: once; j_gene: TRBJ2-7; v_gene: TRBV5-1; CDR3aa: CASSLPLAGDQYEQYF; CDR3nt: TGCGCCAGCAGCTTGCCTCTAGCGGGAGATCAGTACGAGCAGTACTTC
len: 11; d_gene: NA; abundance: NA; j_gene: TRBJ1-1; v_gene: TRBV7-8; CDR3aa: CASSLATEAFF; CDR3nt: TGTGCCAGCAGCTTAGCAACAGAGGCTTTCTTT
len: 15; d_gene: TRBD1; abundance: NA; j_gene: TRBJ1-5; v_gene: TRBV19; CDR3aa: CASRKETGRNQPQHF; CDR3nt: TGTGCCAGTAGGAAGGAGACAGGGCGCAATCAGCCCCAGCATTTT
len: 12; d_gene: NA; abundance: NA; j_gene: TRBJ2-1; v_gene: TRBV29-1; CDR3aa: CSVRSVYNEQFF; CDR3nt: TGCAGCGTTCGGAGTGTCTACAATGAGCAGTTCTTC
len: 12; d_gene: NA; abundance: once; j_gene: TRBJ1-4; v_gene: TRBV7-9; CDR3aa: CASSLSLEKLFF; CDR3nt: TGTGCCAGCAGCTTGAGCCTTGAAAAACTGTTTTTT
len: 17; d_gene: NA; abundance: NA; j_gene: TRBJ2-3; v_gene: TRBV4-1; CDR3aa: CASSQPLGGRITDTQYF; CDR3nt: TGCGCCAGCAGCCAACCCTTGGGGGGGCGCATCACAGATACGCAGTATTTT
len: 10; d_gene: NA; abundance: NA; j_gene: TRBJ2-3; v_gene: TRBV28; CDR3aa: CASRTDTQYF; CDR3nt: TGTGCCAGCAGAACAGATACGCAGTATTTT
len: 14; d_gene: NA; abundance: NA; j_gene: TRBJ1-2; v_gene: TRBV27; CDR3aa: CASSPMGGNYGYTF; CDR3nt: TGTGCCAGCAGCCCCATGGGAGGAAACTATGGCTACACCTTC
len: 12; d_gene: NA; abundance: few; j_gene: TRBJ2-1; v_gene: TRBV5-1; CDR3aa: CASSLGVNEQFF; CDR3nt: TGCGCCAGCAGCTTGGGCGTCAATGAGCAGTTCTTC
len: 17; d_gene: NA; abundance: NA; j_gene: TRBJ2-3; v_gene: TRBV27; CDR3aa: CASSLTLGAVFTDTQYF; CDR3nt: TGTGCCAGCAGTTTAACCCTGGGGGCGGTATTCACAGATACGCAGTATTTT
len: 14; d_gene: NA; abundance: NA; j_gene: TRBJ2-7; v_gene: TRBV9; CDR3aa: CASSVGQHDYEQYF; CDR3nt: TGTGCCAGCAGCGTCGGTCAGCATGACTACGAGCAGTACTTC
len: 13; d_gene: NA; abundance: NA; j_gene: TRBJ2-2; v_gene: TRBV6-5; CDR3aa: CASLAVPTGELFF; CDR3nt: TGTGCCAGCCTTGCGGTTCCCACCGGGGAGCTGTTTTTT
len: 15; d_gene: TRBD1; abundance: once; j_gene: TRBJ2-3; v_gene: TRBV12-5; CDR3aa: CASGISGGSTDTQYF; CDR3nt: TGTGCTAGTGGGATTTCAGGGGGTAGCACAGATACGCAGTATTTT
len: 13; d_gene: NA; abundance: NA; j_gene: TRBJ2-7; v_gene: TRBV6-5; CDR3aa: CASSSEVTYEQYF; CDR3nt: TGTGCCAGCAGCTCGGAGGTCACATACGAGCAGTACTTC
len: 14; d_gene: NA; abundance: NA; j_gene: TRBJ2-7; v_gene: TRBV30; CDR3aa: CAWSRDAPTYEQYF; CDR3nt: TGTGCCTGGAGTAGAGACGCGCCGACCTACGAGCAGTACTTC
len: 13; d_gene: TRBD1; abundance: NA; j_gene: TRBJ2-5; v_gene: TRBV7-9; CDR3aa: CASSSRGPETQYF; CDR3nt: TGTGCCAGCAGCTCCAGGGGGCCGGAGACCCAGTACTTC
len: 15; d_gene: NA; abundance: once; j_gene: TRBJ1-1; v_gene: TRBV27; CDR3aa: CASSLGGVMNTEAFF; CDR3nt: TGTGCCAGCAGTTTGGGGGGGGTGATGAACACTGAAGCTTTCTTT
len: 17; d_gene: NA; abundance: NA; j_gene: TRBJ2-6; v_gene: TRBV2; CDR3aa: CATSVREFLSGANVLTF; CDR3nt: TGTGCCACCTCAGTGAGGGAATTCCTCTCTGGGGCCAACGTCCTGACTTTC
len: 14; d_gene: NA; abundance: NA; j_gene: TRBJ2-3; v_gene: TRBV11-2; CDR3aa: CASSSGTFTDTQYF; CDR3nt: TGTGCCAGCAGCTCCGGGACCTTCACAGATACGCAGTATTTT
len: 16; d_gene: TRBD1; abundance: NA; j_gene: TRBJ1-2; v_gene: TRBV7-6; CDR3aa: CASSLLPGQGSKGYTF; CDR3nt: TGTGCCAGCAGTCTTCTTCCGGGACAGGGTTCGAAGGGCTACACCTTC
len: 14; d_gene: TRBD2; abundance: NA; j_gene: TRBJ2-7; v_gene: TRBV6-5; CDR3aa: CASSYQGLVYEQYF; CDR3nt: TGTGCCAGCAGTTACCAGGGACTAGTGTACGAGCAGTACTTC
len: 14; d_gene: TRBD2; abundance: once; j_gene: TRBJ2-7; v_gene: TRBV4-3; CDR3aa: CASSPGLADYEQYF; CDR3nt: TGCGCCAGCAGCCCCGGACTAGCGGACTACGAGCAGTACTTC
len: 15; d_gene: NA; abundance: NA; j_gene: TRBJ1-6; v_gene: TRBV2; CDR3aa: CASSEAGGYNSPLHF; CDR3nt: TGTGCCAGCAGTGAAGCGGGCGGATATAATTCACCCCTCCACTTT
len: 16; d_gene: TRBD2; abundance: NA; j_gene: TRBJ2-3; v_gene: TRBV7-3; CDR3aa: CASSLISGRVTDTQYF; CDR3nt: TGTGCCAGCAGCTTAATTAGCGGGAGGGTAACAGATACGCAGTATTTT
len: 15; d_gene: NA; abundance: NA; j_gene: TRBJ1-2; v_gene: TRBV28; CDR3aa: CASSLLREIAYGYTF; CDR3nt: TGTGCCAGCAGTTTATTGAGGGAAATCGCCTATGGCTACACCTTC
len: 15; d_gene: TRBD2; abundance: NA; j_gene: TRBJ2-1; v_gene: TRBV18; CDR3aa: CASSPPDSSGRWQFF; CDR3nt: TGTGCCAGCTCACCACCTGATAGTAGCGGGAGGTGGCAGTTCTTC
len: 12; d_gene: TRBD1; abundance: NA; j_gene: TRBJ1-4; v_gene: TRBV7-8; CDR3aa: CASSSPQGELFF; CDR3nt: TGTGCCAGCAGCTCCCCACAGGGGGAACTGTTTTTT
len: 15; d_gene: NA; abundance: NA; j_gene: TRBJ1-1; v_gene: TRBV2; CDR3aa: CASTTSGGRNTEAFF; CDR3nt: TGTGCCAGCACTACGTCGGGGGGGAGGAACACTGAAGCTTTCTTT
len: 15; d_gene: NA; abundance: NA; j_gene: TRBJ2-6; v_gene: TRBV29-1; CDR3aa: CSVLWGDSGANVLTF; CDR3nt: TGCAGCGTCCTCTGGGGGGACTCTGGGGCCAACGTCCTGACTTTC
len: 15; d_gene: NA; abundance: NA; j_gene: TRBJ1-5; v_gene: TRBV6-1; CDR3aa: CASSETRNRNQPQHF; CDR3nt: TGTGCCAGCAGTGAAACTAGGAATCGCAATCAGCCCCAGCATTTT
len: 16; d_gene: TRBD1; abundance: NA; j_gene: TRBJ1-2; v_gene: TRBV6-5; CDR3aa: CASSYSGTANLGGYTF; CDR3nt: TGTGCCAGCAGTTACTCGGGGACAGCTAATCTAGGTGGCTACACCTTC
len: 13; d_gene: NA; abundance: NA; j_gene: TRBJ1-1; v_gene: TRBV2; CDR3aa: CASSAEVNTEAFF; CDR3nt: TGTGCCAGCAGTGCGGAAGTTAACACTGAAGCTTTCTTT
len: 15; d_gene: NA; abundance: NA; j_gene: TRBJ1-3; v_gene: TRBV4-1; CDR3aa: CASSQAPWLGNTIYF; CDR3nt: TGCGCCAGCAGCCAAGCTCCCTGGCTCGGAAACACCATATATTTT
len: 14; d_gene: NA; abundance: few; j_gene: TRBJ2-7; v_gene: TRBV27; CDR3aa: CASSRTVGPYEQYF; CDR3nt: TGTGCCAGCAGCAGGACGGTAGGACCCTACGAGCAGTACTTC